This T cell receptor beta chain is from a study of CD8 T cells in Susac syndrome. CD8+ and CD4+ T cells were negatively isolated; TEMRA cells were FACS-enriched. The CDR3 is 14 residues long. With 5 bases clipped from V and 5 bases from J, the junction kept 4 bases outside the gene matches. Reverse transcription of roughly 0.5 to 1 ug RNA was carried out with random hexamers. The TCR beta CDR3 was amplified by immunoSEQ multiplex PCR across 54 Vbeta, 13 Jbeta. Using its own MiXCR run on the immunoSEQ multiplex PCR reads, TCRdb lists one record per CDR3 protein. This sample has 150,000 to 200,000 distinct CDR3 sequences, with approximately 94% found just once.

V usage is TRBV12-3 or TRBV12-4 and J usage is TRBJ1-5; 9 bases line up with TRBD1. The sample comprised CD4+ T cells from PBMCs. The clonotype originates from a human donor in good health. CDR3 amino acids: CASSPGQGYQPQHF. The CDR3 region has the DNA TGTGCCAGCAGTCCAGGACAGGGGTATCAGCCCCAGCATTTT.